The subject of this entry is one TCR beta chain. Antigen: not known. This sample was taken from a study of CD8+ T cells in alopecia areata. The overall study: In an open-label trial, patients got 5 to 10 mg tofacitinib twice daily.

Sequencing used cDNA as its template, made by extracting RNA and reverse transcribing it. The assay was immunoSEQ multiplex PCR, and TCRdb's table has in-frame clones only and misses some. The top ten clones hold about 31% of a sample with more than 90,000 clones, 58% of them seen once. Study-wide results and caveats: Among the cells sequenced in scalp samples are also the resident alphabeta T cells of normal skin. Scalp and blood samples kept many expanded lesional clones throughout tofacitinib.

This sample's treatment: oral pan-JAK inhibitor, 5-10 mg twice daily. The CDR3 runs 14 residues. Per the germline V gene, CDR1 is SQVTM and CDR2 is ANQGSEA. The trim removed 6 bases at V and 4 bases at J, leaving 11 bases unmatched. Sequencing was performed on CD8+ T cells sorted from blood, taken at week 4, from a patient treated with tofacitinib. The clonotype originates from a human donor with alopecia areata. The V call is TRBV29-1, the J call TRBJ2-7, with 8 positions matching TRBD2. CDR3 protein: CSVLGGSGGYEQYF. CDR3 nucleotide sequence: TGCAGCGTCCTGGGGGGAAGCGGGGGTTACGAGCAGTACTTC.